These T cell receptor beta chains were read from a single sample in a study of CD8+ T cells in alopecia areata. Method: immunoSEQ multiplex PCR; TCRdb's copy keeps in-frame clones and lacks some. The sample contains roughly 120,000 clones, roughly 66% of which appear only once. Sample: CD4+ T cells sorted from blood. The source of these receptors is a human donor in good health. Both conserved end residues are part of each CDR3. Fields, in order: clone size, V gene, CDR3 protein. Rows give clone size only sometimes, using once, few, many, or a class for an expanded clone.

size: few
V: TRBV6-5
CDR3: CASSYSSETQYF

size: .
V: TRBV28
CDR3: CASTGGSGANVLTF

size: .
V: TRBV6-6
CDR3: CASSSGGAGETQYF

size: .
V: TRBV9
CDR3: CASSPRTGPDTQYF

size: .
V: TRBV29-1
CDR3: CSVNRGPGELFF

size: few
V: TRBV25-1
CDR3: CASSDGGQETQYF

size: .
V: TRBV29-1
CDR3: CSVAGEADTQYF

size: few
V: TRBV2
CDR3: CASTIEGEQYF

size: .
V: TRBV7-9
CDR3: CASSIRTFTGELFF

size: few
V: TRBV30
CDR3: CAWSVVGGNQPQHF

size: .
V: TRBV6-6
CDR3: CASSPVPGSGTEAFF

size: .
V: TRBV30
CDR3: CAWRAGQGGPWYGAFF

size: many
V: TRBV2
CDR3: CASSVGGANEKLFF

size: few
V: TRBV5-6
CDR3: CASSTPLGEQFF

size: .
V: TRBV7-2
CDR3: CASSAGRSSPSGANVLTF

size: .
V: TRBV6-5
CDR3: CASTRRRNTEAFF

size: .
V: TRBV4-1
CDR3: CASSQDILGQRNTGELFF

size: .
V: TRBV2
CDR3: CASSDEDGKNQPQHF

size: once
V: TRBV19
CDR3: CASTVQGGTGELFF

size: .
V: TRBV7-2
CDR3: CASSLTGTTEAFF

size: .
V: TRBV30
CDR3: CAWSWGRGYTF

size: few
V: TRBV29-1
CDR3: CSVGRGDTQYF

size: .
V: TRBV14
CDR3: CASSPDLADIQYF

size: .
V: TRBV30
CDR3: CAWSVDRSGDF

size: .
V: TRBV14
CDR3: CASSQPGLGKETQYF

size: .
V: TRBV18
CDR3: CASSPSGETQYF

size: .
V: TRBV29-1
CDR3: CSVDVGAWETQYF

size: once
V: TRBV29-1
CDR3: CSAQTQGRGGYTF

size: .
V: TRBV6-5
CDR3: CASRHRPDRALTQYF

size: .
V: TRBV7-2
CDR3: CASSLGTSGAKETQYF

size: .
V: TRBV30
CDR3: CAWSPNRDTKKHF

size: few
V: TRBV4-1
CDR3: CASSQGVSTEAFF

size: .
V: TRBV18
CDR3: CASSPFKGDLSGYTF

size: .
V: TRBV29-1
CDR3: CSVVQGAGSPLHF

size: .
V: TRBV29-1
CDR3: CSVGGTGMNTEAFF

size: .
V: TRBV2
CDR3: CASSLFTYQETQYF

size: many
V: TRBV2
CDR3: CATSPDRYQETQYF

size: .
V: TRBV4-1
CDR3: CASSQSTARPSDTQYF

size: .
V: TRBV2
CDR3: CASSEGAGALQETQYF

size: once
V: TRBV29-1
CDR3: CSVLTGNVLTF

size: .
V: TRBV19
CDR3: CASSVRGTLVVGELFF

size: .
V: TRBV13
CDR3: CASPREQYF

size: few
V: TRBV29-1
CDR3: CSVARTSGGASDTQYF

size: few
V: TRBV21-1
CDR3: CASSPQAPGQGASGANVLTF

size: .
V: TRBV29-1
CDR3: CSVSGGGPQETQYF

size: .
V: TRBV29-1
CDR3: CSVETSSNTGELFF

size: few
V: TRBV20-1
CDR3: CSAKIAETQYF

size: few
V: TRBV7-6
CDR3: CASSATGGTEAFF

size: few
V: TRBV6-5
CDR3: CASSRTGGQETQYF

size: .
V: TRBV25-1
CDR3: CASSEYFTGDGRGYTF

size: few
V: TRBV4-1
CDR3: CASSLSSGANVLTF

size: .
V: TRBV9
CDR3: CASSVEEFSGNTIYF

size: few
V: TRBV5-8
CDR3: CASSFSTTWGYTEAFF

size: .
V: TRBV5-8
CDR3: CASSSYLATDTQYF

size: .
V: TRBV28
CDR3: CASSGPNYGYTF

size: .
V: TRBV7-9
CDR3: CASSSPPTDVYSGANVLTF

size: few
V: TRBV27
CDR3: CASRLSGTGRADTQYF